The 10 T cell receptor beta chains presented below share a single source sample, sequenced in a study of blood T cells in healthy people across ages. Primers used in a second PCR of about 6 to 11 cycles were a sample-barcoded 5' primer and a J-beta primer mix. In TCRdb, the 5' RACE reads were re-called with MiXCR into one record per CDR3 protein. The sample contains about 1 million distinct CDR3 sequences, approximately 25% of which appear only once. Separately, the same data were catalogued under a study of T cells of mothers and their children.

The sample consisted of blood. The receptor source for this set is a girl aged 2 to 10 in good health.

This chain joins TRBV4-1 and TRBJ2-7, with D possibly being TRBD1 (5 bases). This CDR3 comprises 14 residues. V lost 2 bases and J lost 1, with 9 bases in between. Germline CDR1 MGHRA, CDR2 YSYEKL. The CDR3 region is CASSQMQGSYEQYF. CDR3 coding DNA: TGCGCCAGCAGCCAAATGCAGGGATCCTACGAGCAGTACTTC.

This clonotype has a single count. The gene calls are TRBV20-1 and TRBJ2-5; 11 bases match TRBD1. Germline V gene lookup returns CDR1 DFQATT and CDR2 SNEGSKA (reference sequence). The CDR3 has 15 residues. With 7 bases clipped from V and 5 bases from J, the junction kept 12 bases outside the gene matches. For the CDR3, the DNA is TGCAGTGTCGGGACAGGGGGTTCGGAGGAGGAGACCCAGTACTTC. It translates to CSVGTGGSEEETQYF.

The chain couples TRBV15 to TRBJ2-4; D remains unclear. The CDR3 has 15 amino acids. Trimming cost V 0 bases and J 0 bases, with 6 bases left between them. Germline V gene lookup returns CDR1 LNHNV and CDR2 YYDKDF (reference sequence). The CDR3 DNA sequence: TGTGCCACCAGCAGAGATCAGGTAGCCAAAAACATTCAGTACTTC. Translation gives CATSRDQVAKNIQYF.

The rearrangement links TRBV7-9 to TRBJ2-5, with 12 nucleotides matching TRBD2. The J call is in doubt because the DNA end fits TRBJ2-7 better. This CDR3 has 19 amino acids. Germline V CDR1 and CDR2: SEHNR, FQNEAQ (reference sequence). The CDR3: CASSSYPLAGGLRYYEQYF. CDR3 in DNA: TGTGCCAGCAGCTCGTACCCACTAGCGGGGGGTCTGAGGTACTACGAGCAGTACTTC.

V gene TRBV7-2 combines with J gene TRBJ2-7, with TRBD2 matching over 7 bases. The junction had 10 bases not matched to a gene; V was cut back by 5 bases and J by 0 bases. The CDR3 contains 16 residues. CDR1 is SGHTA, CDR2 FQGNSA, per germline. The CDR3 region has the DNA TGTACCAGCAGCCCCCAAGTAGGCGGGGGCTCCTACGAGCAGTACTTC. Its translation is CTSSPQVGGGSYEQYF.

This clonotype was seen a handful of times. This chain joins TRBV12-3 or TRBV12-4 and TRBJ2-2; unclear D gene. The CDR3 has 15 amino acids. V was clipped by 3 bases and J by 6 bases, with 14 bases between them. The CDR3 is CASSLITGLPGELFF. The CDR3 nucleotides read TGTGCCAGCAGTTTGATTACGGGCCTGCCCGGGGAGCTGTTTTTT.

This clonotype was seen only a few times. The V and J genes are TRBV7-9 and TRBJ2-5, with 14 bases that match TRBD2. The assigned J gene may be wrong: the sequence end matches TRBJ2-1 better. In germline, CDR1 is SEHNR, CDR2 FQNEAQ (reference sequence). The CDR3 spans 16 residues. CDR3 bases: TGTGCCAGCAGCCGAACGGGACTAGCGGGAGCCAATGAGCAGTTCTTC. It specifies CASSRTGLAGANEQFF.

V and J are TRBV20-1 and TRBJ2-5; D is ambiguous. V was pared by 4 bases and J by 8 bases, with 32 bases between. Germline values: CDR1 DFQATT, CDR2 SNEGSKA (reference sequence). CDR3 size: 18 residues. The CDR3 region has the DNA TGCAGTGCTATAGATCATAACCCGGACCCCGTGGACCTGTACACCCAGTACTTC. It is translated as CSAIDHNPDPVDLYTQYF.

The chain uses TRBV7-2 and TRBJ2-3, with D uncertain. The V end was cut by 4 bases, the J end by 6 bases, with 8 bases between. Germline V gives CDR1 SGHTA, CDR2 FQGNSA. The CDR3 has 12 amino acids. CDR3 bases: TGTGCCAGCAGCTCTCAATCGGATACGCAGTATTTT. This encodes CASSSQSDTQYF.

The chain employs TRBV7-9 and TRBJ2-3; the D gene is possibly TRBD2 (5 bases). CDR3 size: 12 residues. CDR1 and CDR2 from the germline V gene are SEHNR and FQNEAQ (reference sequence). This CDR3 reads CALTATSDTQYF. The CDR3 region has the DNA TGTGCATTGACGGCTACTAGTGATACGCAGTATTTT.